The T cell receptor (beta chain) described here comes from a study of Ad26.COV2.S vaccination and SARS-CoV-2 variants. The V gene's germline CDR1 is SGDLS and CDR2 YYNGEE. V lost 0 bases, J lost 0 bases, and 2 bases stayed unmatched. The CDR3 length is 15 residues. The treatment was: 15 to 20 received Ad26.COV2.S at low or high dose, single or two shots; roughly five received placebo; per-sample allocation not given. The samples date from day 63 after the first vaccine or placebo injection. Study-level results: Once vaccination had occurred, spike-specific CD8+ and CD4+ T cell responses reportedly showed substantial breadth.

Profiled with immunoSEQ multiplex PCR; TCRdb holds only in-frame clones, not every one. The data hold around 300,000 clones, with 88% observed a single time. Turning to this clone: What it binds is not known.

The chain carries TRBV9 and TRBJ2-5; 7 bases are a match to TRBD2. This specimen consisted of peripheral blood, obtained in a trial of Ad26.COV2.S vaccine versus placebo. The receptor comes from a person aged 18-65 years who received the Ad26.COV2.S COVID-19 vaccine or a placebo. This chain's CDR3 is CASSVDGGYQETQYF. CDR3 nucleotide sequence: TGTGCCAGCAGCGTAGACGGGGGGTACCAAGAGACCCAGTACTTC.